One and the same sample provided the 27 T cell receptor beta chains below, sequenced in a study of T cell responses to AZD1222 COVID-19 vaccine. Profiling relied on immunoSEQ multiplex PCR, and the TCRdb table lists in-frame clones only, not all of them. The table includes around 44,000 clones, 80% to 90% detected once. The sequencing here drew on peripheral blood, taken 28 days after the second AZD1222 dose. These receptors were taken from an adult who received the AZD1222 COVID-19 vaccine.

The J gene is TRBJ2-2, the V gene TRBV4-2, with D possibly matching TRBD2 (6 bases). Germline values: CDR1 LGHNA, CDR2 YNFKEQ. The CDR3 length is 16 residues. Trimming left V 4 bases short and J 4 bases short, with 16 bases between. The chain's CDR3 is CASSLVGGRSTGELFF. As DNA, the CDR3 is TGTGCCAGCAGCCTCGTGGGAGGTCGTTCCACCGGGGAGCTGTTTTTT.

This chain joins TRBV27 and TRBJ2-1; 8 bases fit TRBD2. The germline gives CDR1 MNHEY, CDR2 SMNVEV (reference sequence). The length of the CDR3 is 14 residues. Trimming took 8 bases from V and 8 from J; bases not matched to a gene: 11. Here the CDR3 reads CASGPAGVVHEQFF. The CDR3 nucleotides read TGTGCCAGCGGGCCAGCGGGAGTGGTCCATGAGCAGTTCTTC.

The rearrangement uses TRBV20-1 and TRBJ2-1, with D unclear. The V end was cut by 6 bases, the J end by 3 bases, with 6 bases between. CDR3 length equals 11 residues. Germline CDR1 reads DFQATT; CDR2 reads SNEGSKA (reference sequence). The CDR3 nucleotides are TGCAGTGCAGACCACTACAATGAGCAGTTCTTC. Its translation: CSADHYNEQFF.

This clone has a single count. The V gene is TRBV2, the J gene TRBJ1-5, with TRBD1 matching over 8 bases. CDR1 is SNHLY, CDR2 FYNNEI, per germline. V gave up 6 bases and J gave up 6 bases; unmatched junction bases: 7. The CDR3 is 14 amino acids. The CDR3 loop is CASRDDRGGQPQHF. CDR3 nucleotide sequence: TGTGCCAGCAGGGACGACAGGGGTGGTCAGCCCCAGCATTTT.

This sequence joins TRBV6-7 and TRBJ1-3; D possibly corresponds to TRBD1 (6 bases). TRBV6-7 belongs to the ORF category, with a function that is uncertain. The CDR3 has 14 residues. The germline V and J ends were trimmed by 4 bases and 5 bases, with 12 bases remaining between them. The CDR3 here is CASSSRGVRNTIYF. In nucleotides, the CDR3 is TGTGCCAGCAGTTCCAGGGGAGTACGAAACACCATATATTTT.

CDR3 DNA: TGTGCCAGCAGTTACCTACCTAGAAGCTCCTACGAGCAGTACTTC. This encodes CASSYLPRSSYEQYF. The chain recombines TRBV6-2 or TRBV6-3 with TRBJ2-7; D is unresolved. The CDR3 spans 15 residues. CDR1 is MNHEY and CDR2 is SVGEGT in the germline V gene. V was shortened by 2 bases and J by 0 bases, with 11 bases between the two germline ends.

CDR3 coding DNA: TGTGCCAGCAGTCCAGGGACAGGGAGAAGGGATCAGCCCCAGCATTTT. This sequence encodes CASSPGTGRRDQPQHF. The chain recombines TRBV27 with TRBJ1-5; 9 bases are shared with TRBD1. Trimming at V came to 5 bases and at J to 5 bases, leaving 10 bases not matched to a gene. The CDR3 contains 16 residues. CDR1 is MNHEY, CDR2 SMNVEV, per germline (reference sequence).

The chain employs TRBV4-2 and TRBJ2-3; D may be TRBD2 (5 bases). Germline assignment: CDR1 LGHNA and CDR2 YNFKEQ. The CDR3 has 14 residues. V gave up 6 bases and J gave up 6 bases, with 16 bases separating them. Here the CDR3 reads CASSPDQRADTQYF. The CDR3 nucleotides are TGTGCCAGCAGTCCGGACCAGAGGGCCGATACGCAGTATTTT.

This chain links TRBV5-1 with TRBJ2-7, with 8 bases fitting TRBD1. The CDR3 is 14 residues long. With 5 bases clipped from V and 4 bases from J, the junction kept 8 bases outside the gene matches. The germline gives CDR1 SGHRS, CDR2 YFSETQ. CDR3 loop: CASSEGQGGYEQYF. CDR3 sequence (DNA): TGCGCCAGCAGTGAAGGACAGGGTGGGTACGAGCAGTACTTC.

The chain joins TRBV11-2 to TRBJ2-7; the match to TRBD1 covers 8 bases. Germline V lookup: CDR1 SGHAT, CDR2 FQNNGV. V trimming: 4 bases; J trimming: 1 base; junction bases outside the gene matches: 3. The CDR3 loop spans 14 amino acids. CDR3: CASSWGTGSYEQYF. The DNA of the CDR3 is TGTGCCAGCAGCTGGGGGACAGGTTCCTACGAGCAGTACTTC.

The CDR3 here is CASASAGEGNEKLFF. The CDR3 coding sequence is TGTGCCAGCGCCTCGGCCGGGGAAGGAAATGAAAAACTGTTTTTT. The chain employs TRBV28 and TRBJ1-4; D gene unclear. The CDR3 totals 15 residues. Germline-derived CDR1 and CDR2 are MDHEN and SYDVKM. V lost 8 bases and J 5 bases, leaving 18 bases between the germline ends.

The chain employs TRBV24-1 and TRBJ2-3, with 11 positions matching TRBD2. V was clipped by 4 bases and J by 6 bases; unmatched bases: 8. Looked up from germline, CDR1 is KGHDR and CDR2 is SFDVKD. CDR3 length: 16 amino acids. CDR3 region: CATSEGTSGGWDTQYF. The CDR3 DNA reads TGTGCCACCAGTGAAGGGACTAGCGGAGGGTGGGATACGCAGTATTTT.

The chain employs TRBV5-1 and TRBJ2-7, with a possible D match to TRBD1 (6 bases). The ends were cut back, 4 bases at V and 2 bases at J, with 13 bases in the middle. The germline V gene has CDR1 SGHRS and CDR2 YFSETQ. The length of the CDR3 is 14 residues. The DNA of the CDR3 is TGCGCCAGCAGCCCACGTGACAGGACCTACGAGCAGTACTTC. This gives the protein CASSPRDRTYEQYF.

This chain connects TRBV7-2 to TRBJ2-3; 8 positions match TRBD2. Losses at the gene ends were 3 bases for V and 5 bases for J; bases not matched to a gene: 7. This CDR3 comprises 15 residues. CDR1 SGHTA and CDR2 FQGNSA come from the germline V gene. CDR3 coding DNA: TGTGCCAGCAGCTTTCGAGCGGGAGCCGGAGATACGCAGTATTTT. This translates into CASSFRAGAGDTQYF. Full variable domain (rest looked up from reference TRBV7-2 and TRBJ2-3): GAGVSQSPSNKVTEKGKDVELRCDPISGHTALYWYRQSLGQGLEFLIYFQGNSAPDKSGLPSDRFSAERTGGSVSTLTIQRTQQEDSAVYLCASSFRAGAGDTQYFGPGTRLTVL.

This chain links TRBV5-6 with TRBJ2-2, with D uncertain. Germline V gene data show CDR1 as SGHDT and CDR2 as YYEEEE. Trimming pared 3 bases from V and 3 bases from J, leaving 6 bases between. This CDR3 is built from 13 residues. The CDR3 is CASSWAYTGELFF. The CDR3 DNA reads TGTGCCAGCAGCTGGGCTTACACCGGGGAGCTGTTTTTT.

This clone is labeled medium-sized. V gene TRBV6-5 combines with J gene TRBJ2-1; D is ambiguous. CDR1 is MNHEY, CDR2 SVGAGI, per germline. V dropped 8 bases and J dropped 0 bases, with 11 bases sitting between them. CDR3 length: 14 amino acids. The CDR3, as DNA: TGTGCCAGCGGCGGTCCCGACTCCTACAATGAGCAGTTCTTC. Protein product: CASGGPDSYNEQFF.

This chain joins TRBV10-3 and TRBJ1-5; D perhaps matches TRBD1 (6 bases). The CDR3 loop spans 13 amino acids. Germline V lookup: CDR1 ENHRY, CDR2 SYGVKD. Trimming took 10 bases from V and 4 from J, leaving 14 bases between them. CDR3 region: CATHRDTNQPQHF. The CDR3 DNA sequence: TGTGCCACACACCGGGACACAAATCAGCCCCAGCATTTT.

This sequence joins TRBV6-5 and TRBJ2-1; D might be TRBD1 (7 bases). The length of the CDR3 is 14 residues. Per the germline V gene, CDR1 is MNHEY and CDR2 is SVGAGI. Trimming pared 7 bases from V and 11 bases from J, leaving 21 bases between. The CDR3 sequence is CASTFSQGGDQQFF. CDR3 DNA sequence: TGTGCCAGCACCTTTAGCCAGGGGGGAGATCAGCAGTTCTTC.

The V call is TRBV19, the J call TRBJ2-3; a weak D match, TRBD2 (5 bases). The ends were cut back, 5 bases at V and 5 bases at J, with 8 bases in the middle. The CDR3 sequence is 12 residues long. The germline V gene encodes CDR1 LNHDA and CDR2 SQIVND (reference sequence). CDR3 nucleotides: TGTGCCAGTAGTCTGAGGGAAGATACGCAGTATTTT. Its translation: CASSLREDTQYF. The full variable domain, in which reference TRBV19 and TRBJ2-3 provide the parts outside the CDR3, is DGGITQSPKYLFRKEGQNVTLSCEQNLNHDAMYWYRQDPGQGLRLIYYSQIVNDFQKGDIAEGYSVSREKKESFPLTVTSAQKNPTAFYLCASSLREDTQYFGPGTRLTVL.

The chain links TRBV6-1 to TRBJ2-5; 10 positions agree with TRBD2. The ends lost 1 base at V and 4 bases at J; junction bases unmatched: 3. The CDR3 is 15 amino acids. Germline CDR1 is MNHNS and CDR2 is SASEGT. The CDR3 DNA reads as TGTGCCAGCAGTGAAGAAGCGGGAGGGCCAGAGACCCAGTACTTC. Translating it yields CASSEEAGGPETQYF.

The chain recombines TRBV28 with TRBJ2-7; D might be TRBD2 (5 bases). The CDR3 has 14 amino acids. The V and J ends lost 2 bases and 0 bases respectively, with 8 bases between them. Germline CDR1 MDHEN, CDR2 SYDVKM. The CDR3: CASSLGGSSYEQYF. The CDR3 coding sequence is TGTGCCAGCAGTTTAGGAGGATCCTCCTACGAGCAGTACTTC.

V gene TRBV2 combines with J gene TRBJ2-3, with 7 bases that match TRBD2. Germline V gives CDR1 SNHLY, CDR2 FYNNEI. The V segment lost 7 bases and the J segment 4 bases; nucleotides outside the gene matches: 11. There are 15 residues in the CDR3. The CDR3, as DNA: TGTGCCAGCACCCCTGGGAGCGGGGTTGCAGATACGCAGTATTTT. Translating gives CASTPGSGVADTQYF.

The chain's CDR3 is CASSQGGGNEKLFF. The CDR3 DNA follows: TGTGCCAGCAGCCAAGGAGGGGGTAATGAAAAACTGTTTTTT. The J gene is TRBJ1-4, the V gene TRBV3-1 (or the pseudogene TRBV3-2); D is perhaps TRBD1 (6 bases). CDR1 is LGHDT, CDR2 YNNKEL, per germline (reference sequence). V gave up 1 base and J gave up 4 bases, with 7 bases separating them. This CDR3 is built from 14 residues.

The CDR3 protein is CASSTPGAGGTEAFF. The DNA of the CDR3 is TGTGCCAGCAGTACACCAGGAGCCGGAGGCACTGAAGCTTTCTTT. The chain combines TRBV6-5 with TRBJ1-1; D not resolved. Trimming removed 5 bases at V and 4 bases at J, with 17 bases between. CDR1 and CDR2 from the germline V gene are MNHEY and SVGAGI. The CDR3 is 15 residues long.

This clone was seen only once. The gene calls are TRBV19 and TRBJ2-5; TRBD2 agrees at 12 bases. From germline, CDR1 is LNHDA and CDR2 SQIVND (reference sequence). The CDR3 consists of 16 residues. V gave up 5 bases and J gave up 10 bases; unmatched junction bases: 14. The CDR3 nucleotides are TGTGCCAGTAGTTCCAGACTAGCGGGGGTTGGAGAGGTCCAGTACTTC. Residues: CASSSRLAGVGEVQYF.

J is TRBJ2-7 and V is TRBV7-2; 8 bases fit TRBD1. The CDR3 length is 14 residues. The V gene's germline CDR1 is SGHTA and CDR2 FQGNSA. The V and J ends lost 5 bases and 0 bases, in that order; junction bases with no gene match: 3. The CDR3 nucleotides read TGTGCCAGCAGCACAGGGGGGAGCTCCTACGAGCAGTACTTC. This encodes CASSTGGSSYEQYF.

V is TRBV7-8 and J is TRBJ2-7, with 8 nucleotides matching TRBD2. CDR3 length equals 18 residues. Germline values: CDR1 SGHVS, CDR2 FQNEAQ. V lost 6 bases, J lost 7 bases, and 23 bases stayed unmatched. The CDR3: CASRHTLAGRLPRGEQYF. CDR3 nucleotides: TGTGCCAGCAGGCACACTTTAGCGGGACGACTCCCCCGGGGGGAGCAGTACTTC.